Listed here are 14 T cell receptor beta chains from one sample, sequenced in a study of CD8+ T cells in alopecia areata. Treatment indicated: oral pan-JAK inhibitor, 5-10 mg twice daily. The authors extracted RNA and reverse transcribed it into cDNA as the sequencing template. Data came from immunoSEQ multiplex PCR; TCRdb stores just in-frame clones and leaves some out. The sample shows about 210,000 clones, approximately 47% of them seen only once. The source material was CD4+ T cells sorted from blood, sampled at approximately week 39, from a patient treated with tofacitinib. All receptors derive from a human donor with alopecia areata.

This clone was seen a few times. V and J are TRBV27 and TRBJ1-2; no reliable D call. Looked up from germline, CDR1 is MNHEY and CDR2 is SMNVEV (reference sequence). The CDR3 loop spans 14 amino acids. Trimming stripped 6 bases from V and 8 bases from J, with 19 bases between. CDR3 in DNA: TGTGCCAGCAGCTTCCCAGGACCCCCCTGGGGCTACACCTTC. Translation: CASSFPGPPWGYTF.

The chain links TRBV28 to TRBJ1-1, with no clear D. The V end lost 5 bases, the J end lost 3 bases, and 10 bases lay between the germline ends. CDR3 length: 13 amino acids. Germline loops: CDR1 MDHEN, CDR2 SYDVKM. The CDR3 DNA reads TGTGCCAGCAGTCGACCTTGGGACACTGAAGCTTTCTTT. Translation gives CASSRPWDTEAFF.

This clone was observed a handful of times. This chain joins TRBV30 and TRBJ1-3, with 8 bases matching TRBD1. After removal of 1 base from V and 3 bases from J, the junction contained 5 bases not matched to a gene. Looked up from germline, CDR1 is GTSNPN and CDR2 is SVGIG (reference sequence). The CDR3 runs to 15 residues. CDR3 sequence reads: CAWSGQGRIGNTIYF. The CDR3 DNA reads as TGTGCCTGGAGTGGACAGGGGAGAATTGGAAACACCATATATTTT.

The J gene is TRBJ2-5, the V gene TRBV5-4; D might be TRBD1 or TRBD2, each matching 5 bases. The V and J ends lost 4 bases and 3 bases respectively, with 13 bases between them. This CDR3 spans 14 amino acids. The germline gives CDR1 SGHNT, CDR2 YYREEE (reference sequence). The CDR3 protein is CASSTRRGEETQYF. DNA for the CDR3: TGTGCCAGCAGCACTCGTAGAGGGGAAGAGACCCAGTACTTC.

The chain employs TRBV5-1 and TRBJ2-3; 8 bases map to TRBD2. The CDR3 is made up of 16 amino acids. Germline V gene lookup returns CDR1 SGHRS and CDR2 YFSETQ. Losses at the gene ends were 0 bases for V and 5 bases for J; bases not matched to a gene: 8. CDR3: CASSLVGLGNGDTQYF. CDR3 nucleotides: TGCGCCAGCAGCTTGGTGGGACTAGGAAACGGAGATACGCAGTATTTT.

This chain uses TRBV5-1 with TRBJ2-1; no firm D call. V gave up 2 bases and J gave up 3 bases, with 12 bases separating them. Germline V gene data show CDR1 as SGHRS and CDR2 as YFSETQ. The CDR3 sequence is 15 residues long. The DNA of the CDR3 is TGCGCCAGCAGCTTTGACAACCCTGGCTACAATGAGCAGTTCTTC. Encoded protein: CASSFDNPGYNEQFF.

V gene TRBV10-3 combines with J gene TRBJ2-3; the D gene could be TRBD1 or TRBD2 (5 bases each). V dropped 6 bases and J dropped 0 bases, with 10 bases sitting between them. Per the germline V gene, CDR1 is ENHRY and CDR2 is SYGVKD. The CDR3 loop spans 14 amino acids. The DNA of the CDR3 is TGTGCCATCAGCCGGGACGGGAGCACAGATACGCAGTATTTT. This gives the protein CAISRDGSTDTQYF.

This clone was counted between two and nine times. J is TRBJ1-1 and V is TRBV7-9; a possible D gene is TRBD1 (5 bases). CDR3 length: 13 residues. The germline V and J ends were trimmed by 5 bases and 2 bases, with 9 bases remaining between them. Germline assignment: CDR1 SEHNR and CDR2 FQNEAQ (reference sequence). The DNA of the CDR3 is TGTGCCAGCAGCCTGACAGCAAACACTGAAGCTTTCTTT. Residues: CASSLTANTEAFF.

CDR3 residues: CASSRLAGNTGELFF. CDR3 in DNA: TGCGCCAGCAGCCGCCTGGCGGGAAACACCGGGGAGCTGTTTTTT. This chain connects TRBV5-1 to TRBJ2-2; a possible D gene is TRBD2 (6 bases). V shed 4 bases and J shed 2 bases, with 12 bases lying between them. Germline-derived CDR1 and CDR2 are SGHRS and YFSETQ. This CDR3 region has 15 residues.

This clone was counted only a few times. The rearrangement joins TRBV6-6 to TRBJ2-4, with D perhaps TRBD1 (6 bases). V gave up 5 bases and J gave up 0 bases, with 11 bases separating them. The length of the CDR3 is 15 residues. CDR1 is MNHNY and CDR2 is SVGAGI in the germline V gene (reference sequence). This CDR3 reads CASSKGTLAKNIQYF. In DNA, the CDR3 is TGTGCCAGCAGTAAGGGGACACTAGCCAAAAACATTCAGTACTTC.

This clone was detected a few times. The chain recombines TRBV29-1 with TRBJ2-1; D remains ambiguous. With 7 bases removed from V and 4 bases from J, the gap between germline ends came to 14 bases. Per the germline V gene, CDR1 is SQVTM and CDR2 is ANQGSEA. The CDR3 is 13 residues long. CDR3 sequence reads: CSDSHVPYNEQFF. The CDR3 coding sequence is TGCAGCGACTCGCACGTCCCGTACAATGAGCAGTTCTTC.

On this clone: This could be a read error, since a much larger clone is one nucleotide away. The same CDR3 can be traced to other DNA sequences in this sample. V gene TRBV6-5 combines with J gene TRBJ1-2, with D possibly TRBD1 on 5 matching bases. Germline CDR1 and CDR2: MNHEY and SVGAGI. With 4 bases removed from V and 0 bases from J, the gap between germline ends came to 12 bases. This CDR3 has 15 residues. The CDR3 region is CASSLSPRANYGYTF. Here the CDR3 DNA reads TGTGCCAGCAGTTTATCGCCCAGGGCTAACTATGGCTACACCTTC.

The V and J genes are TRBV27 and TRBJ1-1; D is ambiguous. V was cut by 5 bases and J by 0 bases, with 7 bases left in between. This CDR3 is 13 amino acids long. The germline CDR1 and CDR2 sequences are MNHEY and SMNVEV (reference sequence). The CDR3 reads CASSPRVNTEAFF. DNA for the CDR3: TGTGCCAGCAGTCCGCGGGTGAACACTGAAGCTTTCTTT.

This clone was counted ten times or more. This chain links TRBV7-9 with TRBJ1-4, with 8 positions matching TRBD1. Germline trimming cut 0 bases from V and 8 bases from J; bases unmatched to any gene: 5. This CDR3 contains 15 residues. Germline lookup yields CDR1 SEHNR and CDR2 FQNEAQ (reference sequence). The CDR3 coding sequence is TGTGCCAGCAGCTTAGCGACAGGGGTGAAAGAAAAACTGTTTTTT. Residues: CASSLATGVKEKLFF.